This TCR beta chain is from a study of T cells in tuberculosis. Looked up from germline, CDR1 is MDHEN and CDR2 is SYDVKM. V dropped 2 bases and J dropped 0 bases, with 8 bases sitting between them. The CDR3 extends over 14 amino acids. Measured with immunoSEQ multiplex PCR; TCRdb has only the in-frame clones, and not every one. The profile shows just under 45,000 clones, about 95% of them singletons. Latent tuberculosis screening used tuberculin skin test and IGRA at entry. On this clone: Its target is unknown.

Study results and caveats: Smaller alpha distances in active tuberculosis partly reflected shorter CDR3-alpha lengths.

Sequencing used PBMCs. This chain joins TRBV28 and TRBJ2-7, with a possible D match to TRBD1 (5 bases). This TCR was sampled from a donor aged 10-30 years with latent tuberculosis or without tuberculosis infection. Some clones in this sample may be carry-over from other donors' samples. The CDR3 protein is CASSLRQTSYEQYF. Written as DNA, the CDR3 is TGTGCCAGCAGTTTACGACAGACCTCCTACGAGCAGTACTTC.